The sequence of this T cell receptor beta chain was determined in a study of graft-versus-host responses after intestinal transplantation. As for the study in general: Tacrolimus plus steroids were given to all recipients for about 3 years, preceded by anti-thymocyte globulin induction.

Germline lookup yields CDR1 SGHVS and CDR2 FNYEAQ. The CDR3 is 16 amino acids. V was trimmed by 1 base and J by 0 bases, leaving 10 bases between them. Clones were read by immunoSEQ multiplex PCR, and TCRdb kept only the in-frame ones, dropping some. The sample lists about 25,000 clones; roughly 82% were seen once. On this clone: The antigen is unknown.

General study points: Among circulating GvH clones, peak levels were associated with early post-transplant declines in HvG clones. GvH clones surfaced in recipient marrow, some emerging earlier in ileum or blood.

This sequence originates from a human donor who was the organ donor for an intestinal transplant. The specimen comprised unstimulated CD8+ T cells sorted from spleen or lymph node cells, sampled before transplant. The rearrangement joins TRBV7-6 to TRBJ2-1; a weak D match, TRBD1 (6 bases). The CDR3 bases are TGTGCCAGCAGCTTAGAGGACAGAAGCTCCTACAATGAGCAGTTCTTC. Amino acids: CASSLEDRSSYNEQFF.